The entry below describes one TCR beta chain. As every portion of the isolated RNA was reverse transcribed, the sequencing read expressed TCRB transcripts. Profiling relied on immunoSEQ multiplex PCR, and the TCRdb table lists in-frame clones only, not all of them. The sample lists 350,000 to 400,000 clones, roughly 16% occurring once. This specimen belongs to a study of beta chain features in type 1 diabetes. The CDR3 is 15 residues long. The V segment lost 3 bases and the J segment 6 bases; nucleotides outside the gene matches: 10. Germline lookup yields CDR1 SGDLS and CDR2 YYNGEE. The chain combines TRBV9 with TRBJ2-7, with 9 bases matching TRBD1. The sequenced sample was naive CD4+ T cells from blood. The source is a woman under 30 in good health. CDR3 loop: CASSASGTGNAEQYF. The CDR3, as DNA: TGTGCCAGCAGCGCTTCCGGGACAGGGAACGCCGAGCAGTACTTC.